A single sample gave rise to the 8 T cell receptor beta chains below, sequenced in a study of blood T cell repertoires in COVID-19. TCRdb's copy holds only in-frame clones and misses some; the assay was immunoSEQ multiplex PCR. The data show 650,000 to 800,000 clones, 90% seen once. Input material: peripheral blood. Receptors were obtained from a woman aged 18-29 years with acute or convalescent COVID-19.

The rearrangement uses TRBV3-1 (or the pseudogene TRBV3-2) and TRBJ1-5, with D perhaps TRBD1 (5 bases). V gave up 0 bases and J gave up 6 bases, with 18 bases separating them. The CDR3 is 17 residues long. Germline-derived CDR1 and CDR2 are LGHDT and YNNKEL (reference sequence). The CDR3 coding sequence is TGTGCCAGCAGCCAAGAGGGGGGGAAAGGTAGGGGTCAGCCCCAGCATTTT. Protein product: CASSQEGGKGRGQPQHF.

In regard to this clone: Other DNA sequences in this specimen translate into the identical CDR3. This chain connects TRBV5-1 to TRBJ1-2; tentatively, D is TRBD1 (5 bases). The V gene's germline CDR1 is SGHRS and CDR2 YFSETQ. The CDR3 runs 14 residues. Trimming removed 1 base from V and 0 bases from J, with 7 bases in between. The CDR3 reads CASSLSTANYGYTF. Written as DNA, the CDR3 is TGCGCCAGCAGCTTGTCGACAGCTAACTATGGCTACACCTTC.

V and J are TRBV18 and TRBJ1-2; 7 positions match TRBD1. This CDR3 is built from 15 residues. In germline, CDR1 is KGHSH, CDR2 LQKENI. V was pared by 2 bases and J by 4 bases, with 7 bases of the junction left unmatched. This chain's CDR3 is CASSPSGRGIYGYTF. Here the CDR3 DNA reads TGTGCCAGCTCACCATCCGGCAGGGGGATCTATGGCTACACCTTC.

In this sample, this clone turned up a few times. V gene TRBV24-1 combines with J gene TRBJ2-7, with TRBD1 matching 8 bases. The CDR3 is made up of 16 amino acids. Germline V CDR1 and CDR2: KGHDR, SFDVKD. After removal of 3 bases from V and 0 bases from J, the junction contained 6 bases not matched to a gene. The CDR3 sequence: CATSDPGQGGSYEQYF. In nucleotides, the CDR3 is TGTGCCACCAGTGATCCTGGACAGGGAGGCTCCTACGAGCAGTACTTC.

The chain couples TRBV19 to TRBJ2-7; 9 bases agree with TRBD1. CDR3 length: 13 residues. The trim removed 3 bases at V and 6 bases at J, leaving 3 bases unmatched. Germline V CDR1 and CDR2: LNHDA, SQIVND (reference sequence). The CDR3 sequence is CASSIDRGFEQYF. The DNA for the CDR3 is TGTGCCAGTAGTATTGACAGGGGGTTCGAGCAGTACTTC.

This chain uses TRBV5-4 with TRBJ1-1, with D perhaps matching TRBD1 (5 bases). From germline, CDR1 is SGHNT and CDR2 YYREEE (reference sequence). The CDR3 is made up of 14 amino acids. V was trimmed by 4 bases and J by 2 bases, leaving 12 bases between them. Written as DNA, the CDR3 is TGTGCCAGCAGCACCGACAGTCTTAACACTGAAGCTTTCTTT. This encodes CASSTDSLNTEAFF.

V usage is TRBV29-1 and J usage is TRBJ2-5, with 10 bases matching TRBD1. The CDR3 runs to 17 residues. CDR1 SQVTM and CDR2 ANQGSEA come from the germline V gene. V was pared by 1 base and J by 5 bases, with 13 bases of the junction left unmatched. CDR3 in DNA: TGCAGCGTTGAAGGGTATCCGGACAGGGGGATCGGCGAGACCCAGTACTTC. This gives the protein CSVEGYPDRGIGETQYF. Full variable domain (remainder filled in from reference TRBV29-1 and TRBJ2-5): SAVISQKPSRDICQRGTSLTIQCQVDSQVTMMFWYRQQPGQSLTLIATANQGSEATYESGFVIDKFPISRPNLTFSTLTVSNMSPEDSSIYLCSVEGYPDRGIGETQYFGPGTRLLVL.

This chain joins TRBV3-1 (or the pseudogene TRBV3-2) and TRBJ1-1, with D perhaps TRBD1 (5 bases). This CDR3 spans 14 amino acids. V was shortened by 3 bases and J by 2 bases, with 10 bases between the two germline ends. Germline CDR1 LGHDT, CDR2 YNNKEL (reference sequence). CDR3 region: CASSHDRANTEAFF. CDR3 in DNA: TGTGCCAGCAGCCATGACAGAGCTAACACTGAAGCTTTCTTT.